The 8 T cell receptor beta chains below were found in one sample sequenced in a study of post-analysis software for immune sequencing data. Carried by the TCR beta cDNA libraries were unique molecular identifiers. TCRdb independently ran MiXCR on the PCR reads; one entry per CDR3 protein. The profile shows about 770,000 distinct CDR3 sequences, more than 45% of them singletons. Study outcomes and limitations: Patients had higher frequencies than controls of roughly 5 TRBV segments, including TRBV5-6, TRBV5-1 and TRBV20-1.

No antigens are known for them. The sample was blood. These receptors were obtained from a girl between 10 and 17 years old with multiple sclerosis.

V and J are TRBV5-1 and TRBJ2-1, with 8 nucleotides matching TRBD2. Germline CDR1 and CDR2: SGHRS and YFSETQ. J lost 8 bases, V lost 0 bases, and 7 bases had no gene match. The length of the CDR3 is 15 residues. DNA of the CDR3: TGCGCCAGCAGCTTGGCGACTAGCGCGAGGGATGAGCAGTTCTTC. This sequence encodes CASSLATSARDEQFF.

This sequence joins TRBV18 and TRBJ1-5; TRBD1 is a possible D gene (5 bases). This CDR3 spans 16 amino acids. Germline V lookup: CDR1 KGHSH, CDR2 LQKENI. V lost 3 bases and J 2 bases, leaving 14 bases between the germline ends. DNA of the CDR3: TGTGCCAGCTCACCTCTGTCAGGGATGGGCAATCAGCCCCAGCATTTT. This encodes CASSPLSGMGNQPQHF.

This clonotype appeared a single time. The chain employs TRBV7-9 and TRBJ1-2, with a tentative D call TRBD1 (5 bases). The V end was cut by 1 base, the J end by 4 bases, with 10 bases between. From germline, CDR1 is SEHNR and CDR2 FQNEAQ (reference sequence). The CDR3 covers 14 residues. CDR3 loop: CASSLDGAAYGYTF. The CDR3 coding sequence is TGTGCCAGCAGCTTAGACGGGGCGGCCTATGGCTACACCTTC.

V is TRBV27 and J is TRBJ2-1; D is perhaps TRBD1 (6 bases). TRBJ2-7 matches the DNA end more closely, so the J call is doubtful. The CDR3 has 15 residues. CDR1 and CDR2 from the germline V gene are MNHEY and SMNVEV (reference sequence). The CDR3 here is CASSLRQGLWNEQYF. The CDR3 bases are TGTGCCAGCAGTTTAAGGCAGGGGTTGTGGAATGAGCAGTACTTC.

The sample holds a few counts of this clonotype. The V gene is TRBV10-3, the J gene TRBJ2-3, with TRBD2 as a possible D gene (6 bases). V was pared by 4 bases and J by 4 bases, with 9 bases between. This CDR3 has 13 amino acids. The germline gives CDR1 ENHRY, CDR2 SYGVKD. The CDR3 DNA reads as TGTGCCATCAGTGGCGCGGGATCAGATACGCAGTATTTT. Residues: CAISGAGSDTQYF.

This chain joins TRBV12-3 or TRBV12-4 and TRBJ2-1; D might be TRBD2 (5 bases). This CDR3 region has 12 residues. The germline V and J ends were trimmed by 3 bases and 8 bases, with 8 bases remaining between them. The CDR3 loop reads CASSFEGHEQFF. The CDR3, as DNA: TGTGCCAGCAGTTTCGAGGGCCATGAGCAGTTCTTC.

This clonotype was counted many times. The chain employs TRBV12-3 or TRBV12-4 and TRBJ2-5; no clear D. The CDR3 sequence is 12 residues long. Trimming cost V 5 bases and J 5 bases, with 9 bases left between them. The CDR3 region has the DNA TGTGCCAGCAGTCGGACGGCGGAGACCCAGTACTTC. Residues: CASSRTAETQYF.

This sequence joins TRBV6-2 or TRBV6-3 and TRBJ2-7, with D possibly being TRBD2 (6 bases). V was pared by 4 bases and J by 5 bases, with 21 bases between. The CDR3 is 16 residues long. Germline CDR1 is MNHEY and CDR2 is SVGEGT. Written as DNA, the CDR3 is TGTGCCAGCAGTTCATCCTACTACCGGGAGAGAAACGAGCAGTACTTC. It yields the protein CASSSSYYRERNEQYF.